A single sample gave rise to the 4 T cell receptor beta chains below, sequenced in a study of cytomegalovirus exposure and HLA in healthy donors. Amplification used 60 Vbeta primers and 13 Jbeta primers. Using immunoSEQ multiplex PCR, the repertoire was profiled, and TCRdb retains in-frame clones only, with some absent. The sample holds 100,000 to 150,000 clones, just under 75% seen once. The sequenced material came from PBMCs. Receptors originate from a man aged 35 to 55 in good health and CMV-seropositive.

The V gene is TRBV6-6, the J gene TRBJ1-4; a weak D match, TRBD1 (5 bases). With 6 bases removed from V and 2 bases from J, the gap between germline ends came to 10 bases. CDR1 is MNHNY, CDR2 SVGAGI, per germline (reference sequence). The CDR3 length is 14 residues. Written as DNA, the CDR3 is TGTGCCAGCAGAGAAAAGGGGACTAATGAAAAACTGTTTTTT. This codes for CASREKGTNEKLFF.

This clone showed up just once. The chain uses TRBV27 and TRBJ2-7, with a tentative D call TRBD1 (6 bases). The germline gives CDR1 MNHEY, CDR2 SMNVEV (reference sequence). Deletions cut 6 bases from V and 2 bases from J, with 11 bases between. The CDR3 runs 13 residues. This CDR3 is CASRAGTTYEQYF. The CDR3 DNA follows: TGTGCCAGCAGAGCCGGGACAACCTACGAGCAGTACTTC.

The V call is TRBV27, the J call TRBJ2-1; D unresolved. The CDR3 sequence is 14 residues long. Looked up from germline, CDR1 is MNHEY and CDR2 is SMNVEV (reference sequence). Trimming cost V 2 bases and J 0 bases, with 5 bases left between them. CDR3 in DNA: TGTGCCAGCAGTTTAAAGAGCTCCTACAATGAGCAGTTCTTC. Encoded protein: CASSLKSSYNEQFF.

This clone has more than one count but fewer than ten. J is TRBJ2-2 and V is TRBV11-1; TRBD2 agrees at 8 bases. Unmatched junction bases numbered 2, after V lost 6 bases and J lost 2 bases. The CDR3 spans 14 residues. The germline V gene encodes CDR1 SGHAT and CDR2 FQDESV (reference sequence). This chain's CDR3 is CASRRTSNTGELFF. CDR3 bases: TGTGCCAGCAGGCGGACTAGCAACACCGGGGAGCTGTTTTTT.